The source of this T cell receptor beta chain is a study of shared clonotypes between healthy human individuals. Background on the study: Three plates each covered CD4 naive and memory; CD8 naive two, CD8 memory one. Study-level results: It was the non-shared clonotypes that had lower generation probabilities than clonotypes shared by all four donors.

Remarks on this clone: Its antigen remains unidentified.

CDR1 SGHRS and CDR2 YFSETQ come from the germline V gene. CDR3 length equals 16 residues. Trimming took 1 base from V and 8 from J; bases not matched to a gene: 12. Selected positively for CCR7 and CD45RO-negative, naive CD8 cells excluded terminally differentiated effector memory CD45RA+ cells. Donors included only healthy HIV-negative adults lacking recent acute infections or vaccinations. The study ran the assay at deep level. Clones were read by immunoSEQ multiplex PCR, and TCRdb kept only the in-frame ones, dropping some. The sample shows hundreds of thousands of clones, about 95% of them seen only once.

The chain uses TRBV5-1 and TRBJ2-1, with 7 nucleotides matching TRBD1. What was sequenced was naive CD8+ T cells sorted from blood. This clonotype was sampled from a woman in her 30s in good health. This CDR3 reads CASSLPEGQSGYEQFF. The CDR3 DNA sequence: TGCGCCAGCAGCTTGCCAGAGGGACAGTCGGGGTATGAGCAGTTCTTC.